The clone carrying this T cell receptor beta chain was picked up a small number of times. Its antigen is not known. Trimming stripped 2 bases from V and 4 bases from J, with 6 bases between. This CDR3 comprises 14 residues. The source of the sample is a study of CD8 T cells in ankylosing spondylitis. The study's findings and limits: Earlier authors reported some of these motif variants in reactive arthritis synovial fluid and blood. Disease-linked clones bore a CD8+ phenotype, appearing relatively rarely in peripheral blood.

From the 5' RACE reads, TCRdb called clonotypes with MiXCR, one entry per CDR3 protein. The repertoire holds 300,000 to 350,000 distinct CDR3 sequences, with less than 25% as singletons. The sequence came from a female donor with ankylosing spondylitis or in good health (not recorded which). The material sequenced was blood, either unsorted or a sorted T cell fraction (not recorded which). The chain combines TRBV12-3 or TRBV12-4 with TRBJ2-6; unclear D gene. In DNA, the CDR3 is TGTGCCAGCAGTTTACAAGCCGGGGCCAACGTCCTGACTTTC. It encodes CASSLQAGANVLTF.